A single sample gave rise to the 14 T cell receptor beta chains below, sequenced in a study of cytomegalovirus exposure and HLA in healthy donors. Amplification used 60 Vbeta primers and 13 Jbeta primers. Only in-frame clones appear in the TCRdb table, and some are missing; sequencing was by immunoSEQ multiplex PCR. The sample records roughly 190,000 clones, about 90% being singletons. What was sequenced was PBMCs. The receptor set was obtained from a boy aged 2 to 9 in good health and CMV-seronegative.

The chain is built from TRBV5-1 and TRBJ2-1; TRBD2 aligns across 9 bases. V lost 2 bases and J lost 3; bases outside the gene matches: 3. This CDR3 is 15 amino acids long. Germline lookup yields CDR1 SGHRS and CDR2 YFSETQ. The DNA for the CDR3 is TGCGCCAGCAGCTTTAGCGGGGGCTTCTACAATGAGCAGTTCTTC. It yields the protein CASSFSGGFYNEQFF.

This rearrangement joins TRBV28 to TRBJ1-4; D possibly corresponds to TRBD1 (6 bases). CDR1 MDHEN and CDR2 SYDVKM come from the germline V gene. The CDR3 totals 14 residues. The V gene lost 3 bases and the J gene lost 2 bases, with 7 bases spanning the gap. The CDR3 is CASSLTGTNEKLFF. The CDR3 coding sequence is TGTGCCAGCAGTTTGACAGGCACTAATGAAAAACTGTTTTTT.

The V call is TRBV28, the J call TRBJ2-3, with a possible D match to TRBD1 (6 bases). V gave up 6 bases and J gave up 3 bases, with 16 bases separating them. The CDR3 sequence is 15 residues long. Germline V gives CDR1 MDHEN, CDR2 SYDVKM. The CDR3 sequence: CASSLSGHTTDTQYF. CDR3 nucleotide sequence: TGTGCCAGCAGCCTCTCGGGACATACAACAGATACGCAGTATTTT.

The gene calls are TRBV6-6 and TRBJ1-2; tentatively, D is TRBD1 (6 bases). The CDR3 runs to 15 residues. Germline V gene sequence: CDR1 MNHNY, CDR2 SVGAGI (reference sequence). V lost 4 bases and J lost 0, with 12 bases in between. In nucleotides, the CDR3 is TGTGCCAGCAGTTTCGGACAGAGAGCTAACTATGGCTACACCTTC. Translating it yields CASSFGQRANYGYTF.

The chain is built from TRBV7-8 and TRBJ2-7; 10 nucleotides agree with TRBD1. Trimming cost V 5 bases and J 6 bases; bases outside gene matches: 7. This CDR3 spans 14 amino acids. Germline CDR1 SGHVS, CDR2 FQNEAQ. CDR3 nucleotide sequence: TGTGCCAGCAGCATGGGGACAGGGGTGGGCGAGCAGTACTTC. Residues: CASSMGTGVGEQYF.

The genes are TRBV7-9 and TRBJ2-1, with TRBD2 identical over 13 bases. CDR1 and CDR2 (germline): SEHNR, FQNEAQ (reference sequence). The CDR3 contains 16 residues. V gave up 4 bases and J gave up 5 bases; unmatched junction bases: 5. The CDR3 reads CASSWTSGRSHNEQFF. The CDR3 coding sequence is TGTGCCAGCAGCTGGACTAGCGGGAGATCCCACAATGAGCAGTTCTTC.

J is TRBJ1-5 and V is TRBV28, with 9 bases aligning to TRBD1. In germline, CDR1 is MDHEN, CDR2 SYDVKM. The V and J ends lost 4 bases and 12 bases, in that order; junction bases with no gene match: 4. The CDR3 has 12 residues. CDR3: CASSSRQGDQHF. The CDR3 DNA is TGTGCCAGCAGTTCCCGACAGGGGGACCAGCATTTT.

The rearrangement links TRBV4-2 to TRBJ1-1, with D unclear. The germline V and J ends were trimmed by 0 bases and 2 bases, with 10 bases remaining between them. Per the germline V gene, CDR1 is LGHNA and CDR2 is YNFKEQ. CDR3 size: 15 residues. CDR3: CASSQDFRDNTEAFF. For the CDR3, the DNA is TGTGCCAGCAGCCAAGATTTTCGGGATAACACTGAAGCTTTCTTT.

The genes are TRBV5-1 and TRBJ2-5, with D hard to call. This CDR3 is 14 amino acids long. V lost 5 bases and J lost 0, with 11 bases in between. From germline, CDR1 is SGHRS and CDR2 YFSETQ. The CDR3 DNA is TGCGCCAGCAGAACAGTACCGTACCAAGAGACCCAGTACTTC. This gives the protein CASRTVPYQETQYF.

V and J are TRBV19 and TRBJ1-4; 7 bases align to TRBD1. CDR3 length: 14 amino acids. Germline V gene data show CDR1 as LNHDA and CDR2 as SQIVND (reference sequence). Germline trimming cut 7 bases from V and 4 bases from J; bases unmatched to any gene: 6. The CDR3 DNA follows: TGTGCCAGTACCATAGGACAGGATAATGAAAAACTGTTTTTT. The encoded protein is CASTIGQDNEKLFF.

V is TRBV11-3 and J is TRBJ1-1; 7 nucleotides match TRBD1. J gave up 1 base and V 1 base, and 3 bases lay outside the gene matches. The CDR3 extends over 15 amino acids. The germline V gene has CDR1 SGHNT and CDR2 YENEEA. The CDR3: CASSLGQGGNTEAFF. The CDR3 nucleotides read TGTGCCAGCAGCTTAGGACAGGGCGGGAACACTGAAGCTTTCTTT.

This rearrangement joins TRBV27 to TRBJ2-6; D is unresolved. The CDR3 runs 18 residues. Trimming pared 1 base from V and 0 bases from J, leaving 13 bases between. The germline V gene encodes CDR1 MNHEY and CDR2 SMNVEV (reference sequence). The CDR3 DNA follows: TGTGCCAGCAGTTTATTAATGCCCGACACCTCTGGGGCCAACGTCCTGACTTTC. Translating gives CASSLLMPDTSGANVLTF.

This chain uses TRBV7-2 with TRBJ2-1; 8 positions match TRBD2. This CDR3 is built from 13 residues. Trimming cost V 4 bases and J 9 bases; bases outside gene matches: 5. CDR1 and CDR2 from the germline V gene are SGHTA and FQGNSA. As DNA, the CDR3 is TGTGCCAGCAGCTCTGGACTAGCCTTTGAGCAGTTCTTC. Its translation is CASSSGLAFEQFF.

This clone came up a few times. The chain is built from TRBV27 and TRBJ2-7; possible D gene TRBD1, 6 bases. Trimming left V 6 bases short and J 3 bases short, with 15 bases between. The CDR3 has 14 residues. From germline, CDR1 is MNHEY and CDR2 SMNVEV (reference sequence). DNA for the CDR3: TGTGCCAGCAGCTATACAGGGAGCCTCTACGAGCAGTACTTC. This encodes CASSYTGSLYEQYF.